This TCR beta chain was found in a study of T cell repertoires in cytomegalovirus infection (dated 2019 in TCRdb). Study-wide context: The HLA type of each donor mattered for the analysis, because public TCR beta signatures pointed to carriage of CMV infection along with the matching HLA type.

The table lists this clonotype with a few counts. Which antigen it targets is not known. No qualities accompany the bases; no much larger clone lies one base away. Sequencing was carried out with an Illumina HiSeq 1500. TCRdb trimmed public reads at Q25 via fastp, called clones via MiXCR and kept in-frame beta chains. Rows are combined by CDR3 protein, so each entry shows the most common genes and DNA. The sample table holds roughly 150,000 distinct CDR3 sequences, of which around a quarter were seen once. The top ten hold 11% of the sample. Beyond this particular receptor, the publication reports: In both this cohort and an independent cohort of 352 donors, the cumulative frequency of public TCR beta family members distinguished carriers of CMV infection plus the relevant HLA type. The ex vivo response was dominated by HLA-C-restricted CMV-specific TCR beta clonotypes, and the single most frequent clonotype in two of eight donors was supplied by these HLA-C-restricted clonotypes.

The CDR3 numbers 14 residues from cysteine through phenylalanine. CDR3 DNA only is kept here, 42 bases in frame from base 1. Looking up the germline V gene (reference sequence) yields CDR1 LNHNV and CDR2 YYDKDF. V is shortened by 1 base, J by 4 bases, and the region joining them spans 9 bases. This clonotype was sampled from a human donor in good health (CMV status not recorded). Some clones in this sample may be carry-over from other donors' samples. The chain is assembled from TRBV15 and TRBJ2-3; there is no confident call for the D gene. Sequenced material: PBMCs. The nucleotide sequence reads TGTGCCACCAGCAGAGGTTTTTCGGCAGATACGCAGTATTTT. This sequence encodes CATSRGFSADTQYF.